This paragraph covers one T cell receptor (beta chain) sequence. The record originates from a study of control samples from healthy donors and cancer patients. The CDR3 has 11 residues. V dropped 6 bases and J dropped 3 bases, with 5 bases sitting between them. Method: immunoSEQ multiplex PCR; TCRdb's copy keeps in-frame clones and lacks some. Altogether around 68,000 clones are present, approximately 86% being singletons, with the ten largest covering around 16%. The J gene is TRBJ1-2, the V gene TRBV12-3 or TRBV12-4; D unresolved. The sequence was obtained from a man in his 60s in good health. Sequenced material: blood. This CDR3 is CASRGDYGYTF. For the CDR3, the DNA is TGTGCCAGCAGGGGAGACTATGGCTACACCTTC.